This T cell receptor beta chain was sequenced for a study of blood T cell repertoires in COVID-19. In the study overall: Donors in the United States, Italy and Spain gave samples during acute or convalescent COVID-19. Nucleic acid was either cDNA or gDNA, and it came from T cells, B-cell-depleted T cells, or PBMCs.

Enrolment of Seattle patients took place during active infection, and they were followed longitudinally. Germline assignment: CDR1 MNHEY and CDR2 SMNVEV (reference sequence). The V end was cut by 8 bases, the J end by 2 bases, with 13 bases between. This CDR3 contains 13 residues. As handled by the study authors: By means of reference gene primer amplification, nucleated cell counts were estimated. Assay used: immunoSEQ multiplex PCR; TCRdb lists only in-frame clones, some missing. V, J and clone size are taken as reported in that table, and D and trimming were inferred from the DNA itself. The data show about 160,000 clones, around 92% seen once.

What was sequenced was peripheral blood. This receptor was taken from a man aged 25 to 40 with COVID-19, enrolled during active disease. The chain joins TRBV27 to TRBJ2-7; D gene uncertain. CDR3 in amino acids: CASASASAYEQYF. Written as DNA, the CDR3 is TGTGCCAGCGCCTCCGCCAGTGCCTACGAGCAGTACTTC.